This T cell receptor beta chain was retrieved from a study of blood T cell repertoires in COVID-19. For the study at large: Acute and convalescent COVID-19 specimens originated in the United States, Italy and Spain. Sources were T cells, B-cell-depleted T cells, or PBMCs; the material itself was cDNA or gDNA.

Germline assignment: CDR1 SNHLY and CDR2 FYNNEI. The CDR3 runs to 17 residues. V was clipped by 4 bases and J by 2 bases; unmatched bases: 12. How the authors handled the data: The authors estimated nucleated cell counts from reference gene primer amplification. The assay was immunoSEQ multiplex PCR, and TCRdb's table has in-frame clones only and misses some. D and trimming come from the DNA, and the V and J calls and clone size come from that table. Here the sample spans 110,000 or so clones, roughly 88% being singletons. This TCR derives from a human donor in a cohort sampled during active COVID-19. This chain joins TRBV2 and TRBJ2-7; 9 nucleotides match TRBD2. What was sequenced was peripheral blood. This CDR3 is CASSGRGLAGRAYEQYF. In DNA, the CDR3 is TGTGCCAGCAGTGGGCGGGGTCTAGCGGGACGTGCCTACGAGCAGTACTTC.